This section outlines one T cell receptor beta chain sequence together with its context. The target of this receptor is not known. The input lacks base qualities; no much larger clone sits a single base away. To sequence the TCRbeta CDR3 region, genomic DNA was isolated from the sorted cells. The immunoSEQ Assay was used to sequence the TCRbeta CDR3 regions. TCRdb limited this immuneACCESS table to in-frame rearrangements with V and J called. A share of clones is missing; checked studies link under half to unresolved V genes, and the rest is unexplained. A total of 20,000 to 25,000 clones appear in this sample, approximately 78% of them only once. Roughly 17% of the sample is taken by the ten largest. The trial excluded patients who had a history of autoimmune disease or who were on systemic immunosuppression. Peripheral blood for TCR sequencing was collected from all dose cohorts at baseline, on cycle 4 day 1, and on cycle 7 day 1. Samples came from an open-label, multicenter, first-in-human phase I dose-escalation trial of ivuxolimab. Adults with locally advanced or metastatic head and neck squamous cell, hepatocellular, melanoma or renal cell carcinoma were enrolled in the trial. CD4+ and CD8+ T cells were sorted separately from peripheral blood before TCR sequencing.

The record originates from a study of OX40 agonist ivuxolimab in advanced cancers. In the study overall: Ivuxolimab was a fully human IgG2 agonistic monoclonal antibody targeting the costimulatory receptor OX40 (CD134). Intravenous ivuxolimab was administered to patients every 2 weeks at six dose levels: 0.01, 0.1, 0.3, 1.5, 3 and 10 mg/kg. Of the 50 or so patients in dose escalation, approximately 20 had hepatocellular carcinoma, around 15 had melanoma, 9 had renal cell carcinoma and 9 had head and neck cancer. In the dose-escalation cohort, around four fifths of patients were male, and the mean age was about 55 years, with a range of roughly 20 to 85. Prior anti-PD-1, anti-PD-L1 or anti-CTLA-4 therapy was permitted, and about two fifths of dose-escalation patients had received checkpoint inhibitors. Three dose-escalation patients achieved partial responses, one with hepatocellular carcinoma and two with cutaneous melanoma. Peripheral TCRbeta sequencing aimed to test whether ivuxolimab altered TCR sequence diversity and caused clonal T-cell expansion. The monotherapy dose-escalation portion (N of about 49 patients) of the phase I ivuxolimab trial is reported in the paper.

The germline V gene sets CDR1 to MGHDK and CDR2 to SYGVNS. From the cysteine through the phenylalanine, the CDR3 covers 17 amino acids. CDR3 DNA is the only sequence kept; it has 51 bases, read in frame from the first base. The investigation overall reported the following: On average, CD8+ T cells showed more expanded clones than CD4+ T cells after ivuxolimab. Low levels of normalized T-cell clonal expansion were also seen in some patients who did not respond. In the 0.1-3.0 mg/kg groups, partial responders were among the patients with the lowest normalized peripheral clonal expansion, particularly in CD8+ T cells. Antigen specificity was not determined for the clonally expanded peripheral T cells. Clonal expansion of both CD4+ and CD8+ blood T cells was observed from baseline to week 6 at doses 0.1 to 3.0 mg/kg.

This receptor was identified in an adult with an advanced solid tumor such as melanoma, head and neck, liver or kidney cancer. The source was CD4+ or CD8+ T cells sorted from blood, collected in a trial of the OX40 agonist ivuxolimab. The V and J segments used are TRBV25-1 and TRBJ2-5, with no reliable assignment of the D segment. The DNA matches TRBJ2-7 better at its end, which makes the J call doubtful. CDR3 reads: CASSEEKGSGRPYEQYF. The DNA is TGTGCCAGCAGTGAAGAGAAAGGGTCAGGCCGCCCCTACGAGCAGTACTTC.